This T cell receptor beta chain was retrieved from a study of T cells in women clearing cervical HPV infection. CDR3 length: 16 residues. CDR1 and CDR2 from the germline V gene are ENHRY and SYGVKD. V trimming: 6 bases; J trimming: 2 bases; junction bases outside the gene matches: 7. Sequenced by immunoSEQ multiplex PCR; TCRdb stores in-frame clones only, minus some. This listing includes about 46,000 clones. As regards this clone: From the germline J gene comes the end of the CDR3, since the read stops 3 residues before it.

This sequence was found in a woman between 18 and 75 years old with a cervical HPV16 infection that either progressed to CIN3+ or cleared (not recorded which). The sequencing input was blood buffy coat. The chain has TRBV10-3 and TRBJ2-2, with 9 bases identical to TRBD2. The CDR3 bases that were read are TGTGCCATCAGCCCCGGTAGCGGGAGTAACACCGGGGAG. Protein sequence: CAISPGSGSNTGE. Given in full, the CDR3 is CAISPGSGSNTGELFF.